This record concerns one T cell receptor beta chain sequence. The antigen remains unidentified. This entry comes from a study of cytomegalovirus exposure and HLA in healthy donors. CDR3 length: 17 residues. Amplification used 60 Vbeta primers and 13 Jbeta primers. Libraries were prepared by immunoSEQ multiplex PCR; TCRdb keeps only in-frame clonotypes and omits some of them. Here the sample spans around 190,000 clones, 75% to 85% being singletons. Broader study findings: Cytomegalovirus-associated status was assigned to 150 to 200 TCR beta chains. TRBV6-2, TRBV6-3 and some other V segments were excluded as indistinguishable. Previously analyzed data showed that most TCR beta V segments were productive at a frequency of about 90% or about 30%.

Input material: PBMCs. The chain uses TRBV21-1 and TRBJ1-2. TRBV21-1 counts as a pseudogene. This TCR was recovered from a girl aged 2 to 10 in good health and CMV-seropositive. As DNA, the CDR3 is TGTGCCAGCAGCAAAGAAGGACGGGGGGACTTCACCTATGGCTACACCTTC. Translating gives CASSKEGRGDFTYGYTF.